In its sample, the clone carrying this TCR beta chain was seen once. Its antigen is not identified. This sample was included in a study of cytomegalovirus exposure and HLA in healthy donors. Points from the study as a whole: Researchers reported in a later analysis that a missense DCLRE1C variant was tied to TCR beta V- and J-gene trimming.

PCR involved 60 Vbeta and 13 Jbeta primers. Method: immunoSEQ multiplex PCR; TCRdb's copy keeps in-frame clones and lacks some. The sample has under 150,000 clones; about 80% are singletons. Whereas donors were nominally healthy upon sampling, unrecorded immune exposures were probable. Germline V CDR1 and CDR2: SGHTA, FQGNSA. V trimming: 5 bases; J trimming: 6 bases; junction bases outside the gene matches: 4. There are 13 residues in the CDR3. Sequenced: PBMCs. The clonotype originates from a male donor in good health and CMV-seronegative. The J gene is TRBJ1-5, the V gene TRBV7-2, with TRBD1 matching 7 bases. CDR3 loop: CASSVDRVQPQHF. For the CDR3, the DNA is TGTGCCAGCAGCGTAGACAGGGTTCAGCCCCAGCATTTT.